The present TCR beta chain was sequenced within a study of T cells in Graves' hyperthyroidism and ophthalmopathy. This clonotype showed up many times. The CDR3 regions of TCR beta were amplified from RNA transcripts. In the first-round RT-PCR of the TCR CDR3, the HTBI primer set was used. Each CDR3 protein is one row after TCRdb ran MiXCR on the multiplex PCR reads. The sample shows some 250,000 distinct CDR3 sequences, approximately 14% of them seen only once. Sequencing used blood. This TCR was sampled from a woman between 35 and 50 years old with Graves' hyperthyroidism that later progressed to Graves' ophthalmopathy.

In DNA form, the CDR3 reads TGCAGTGTACTAGCGGGAGGGCCAGCAGATACGCAGTATTTT. Translated: CSVLAGGPADTQYF. The rearrangement uses TRBV20-1 and TRBJ2-3; TRBD2 matches at 13 bases. V was clipped by 7 bases and J by 4 bases; unmatched bases: 5. This CDR3 comprises 14 residues. CDR1 is DFQATT and CDR2 is SNEGSKA in the germline V gene (reference sequence).